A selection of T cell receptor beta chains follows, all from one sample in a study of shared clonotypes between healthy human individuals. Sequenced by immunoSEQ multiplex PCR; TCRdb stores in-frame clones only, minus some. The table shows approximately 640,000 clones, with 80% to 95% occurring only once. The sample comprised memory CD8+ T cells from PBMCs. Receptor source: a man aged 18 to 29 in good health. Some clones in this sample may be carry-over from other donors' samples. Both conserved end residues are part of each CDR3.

CATSGDRTTNEKLFF	TRBV15	TRBJ1-4	15
CASNSPVVDQETQYF	TRBV28	TRBJ2-5	15
CATSRDSEDEQYF	TRBV15	TRBJ2-7	13
CASLQELGMGTEAFF	TRBV11-2	TRBJ1-1	15
CASSLSGPPAKNIQYF	TRBV27	TRBJ2-4	16
CASSLVTSSYEQYF	TRBV5-6	TRBJ2-7	14
CASSPWTGVNTEAFF	TRBV27	TRBJ1-1	15
CASSLIAGAGNTIYF	TRBV19	TRBJ1-3	15
CASPSRGEVGETQYF	TRBV27	TRBJ2-5	15
CASSLSGSYEQYF	TRBV27	TRBJ2-7	13
CASSFGGSGYTF	TRBV5-6	TRBJ1-2	12
CASSSSSRGQGAGKNIQYF	TRBV7-9	TRBJ2-4	19
CASGTGAYNQPQHF	TRBV28	TRBJ1-5	14
CASSLDRAEQYF	TRBV28	TRBJ2-7	12
CASSFRRGPSYF	TRBV28	TRBJ2-5	12
CASSPLGGQETQYF	TRBV13	TRBJ2-5	14
CASSLAVLGPNTEAFF	TRBV5-1	TRBJ1-1	16
CASSISGENSYEQYF	TRBV19	TRBJ2-7	15
CASSLGTEETQYF	TRBV5-6	TRBJ2-5	13
CASSLAGTYEQYF	TRBV12-1	TRBJ2-7	13
CASSDRGNQPQHF	TRBV28	TRBJ1-5	13
CASSGLRVGNDNEQFF	TRBV7-9	TRBJ2-1	16
CSAMTGGYNGYTF	TRBV29-1	TRBJ1-2	13
CASSLVARQGGVYEQYF	TRBV5-1	TRBJ2-7	17
CASSPGPHFYNEQFF	TRBV7-2	TRBJ2-1	15
CASHPPGQGGYEQYF	TRBV2	TRBJ2-7	15
CASSPMGQGAFF	TRBV19	TRBJ1-1	12
CASSPTSGYNEQFF	TRBV9	TRBJ2-1	14
CASSSDRGGVQPQHF	TRBV28	TRBJ1-5	15
CASSLWLGQLYEQYF	TRBV7-9	TRBJ2-7	15
CASSLVVRVTGLTNYGYTF	TRBV11-2	TRBJ1-2	19
CASSFGQGMVPQHF	TRBV27	TRBJ1-5	14
CASSSDRGQPQHF	TRBV7-9	TRBJ1-5	13
CASSQDSGPQYF	TRBV4-3	TRBJ2-5	12
CASSQHDRGHLAEAFF	TRBV28	TRBJ1-1	16
CASSTRDSPYEQYF	TRBV6-5	TRBJ2-7	14
CASSQAGVGYTF	TRBV4-1	TRBJ1-2	12
CASSLLGANEQFF	TRBV6-5	TRBJ2-1	13
CASSLGTSGPLSKIREQFF	TRBV7-9	TRBJ2-1	19
CASRKGTGSTDTQYF	TRBV2	TRBJ2-3	15
CASSTRGGGTGEQYF	TRBV7-8	TRBJ2-7	15
CARGGLFRETQYF	TRBV5-1	TRBJ2-5	13
CASSPGRTDTQYF	TRBV18	TRBJ2-3	13
CASSIGSEAFF	TRBV19	TRBJ1-1	11
CASSQDLPGALNTEAFF	TRBV4-3	TRBJ1-1	17
CASSRTGTGPGELFF	TRBV4-3	TRBJ2-2	15
CASTSGKPDTQYF	TRBV9	TRBJ2-3	13
CASRPPGQGAGEQYF	TRBV11-2	TRBJ2-7	15
CASSTRGQGAREQYF	TRBV6-1	TRBJ2-7	15
CASSLGGGQPQHF	TRBV5-1	TRBJ1-5	13
CASSGGRESGNTIYF	TRBV9	TRBJ1-3	15
CASSFDQFSGNTIYF	TRBV5-1	TRBJ1-3	15
CASSRSVGNTEAFF	TRBV28	TRBJ1-1	14
CASTMGRSTEAFF	TRBV6-1	TRBJ1-1	13
CASSTADGRYEQFF	TRBV9	TRBJ2-1	14